This entry concerns a single T cell receptor (beta chain). Its antigen is currently unknown. The data are from a study of cytomegalovirus exposure and HLA in healthy donors. Broader study findings: In a later analysis, the majority of CMV-associated beta chains seemingly showed HLA restriction. Immune exposure was documented only through CMV serostatus.

There are 13 residues in the CDR3. Germline assignment: CDR1 MNHNS and CDR2 SASEGT. The V end lost 0 bases, the J end lost 7 bases, and 9 bases lay between the germline ends. PCR was performed using 60 Vbeta and 13 Jbeta primers. Assay used: immunoSEQ multiplex PCR; TCRdb lists only in-frame clones, some missing. The sample contains over 85,000 clones, about 73% of which appear only once. The clonotype was recovered from a woman in her thirties in good health and CMV-seronegative. Material: PBMCs. The chain uses TRBV6-1 and TRBJ1-2; possibly TRBD1 for D (5 bases). The CDR3 region has the DNA TGTGCCAGCAGTGAAGCGGGGCGTCGTGGCTACACCTTC. Protein: CASSEAGRRGYTF.